This TCR beta chain was profiled in a study of cytotoxic CD8 clonotypes in ibrutinib-treated CLL. Across the whole study: Response samples were taken after a median of approximately 11 months on treatment, range 6 to 36. General study results and limits: Whereas clonality rose at ibrutinib response, it declined toward baseline at progression. The study found baseline clonality above age-matched healthy donors, tracking circulating CD8+ T-cell counts.

V was cut by 8 bases and J by 1 base, with 6 bases left in between. The germline V gene encodes CDR1 MNHNS and CDR2 SASEGT. The CDR3 is 12 amino acids. As to this clone: Its antigen is as yet unknown.

Sequencing used immunoSEQ multiplex PCR; TCRdb keeps in-frame clones, though not all of them. Of about 2,800 clones in the sample, 82% were seen once. Frozen-stored PBMCs produced roughly 2 micrograms of genomic DNA for TCR beta libraries. The chain joins TRBV6-1 to TRBJ1-3, with D unresolved. This receptor was taken from a human donor with chronic lymphocytic leukemia. The sequences come from PBMCs, collected before ibrutinib treatment. The CDR3 here is CASGVSGNTIYF. The CDR3 DNA follows: TGTGCCAGCGGGGTTTCTGGAAACACCATATATTTT.